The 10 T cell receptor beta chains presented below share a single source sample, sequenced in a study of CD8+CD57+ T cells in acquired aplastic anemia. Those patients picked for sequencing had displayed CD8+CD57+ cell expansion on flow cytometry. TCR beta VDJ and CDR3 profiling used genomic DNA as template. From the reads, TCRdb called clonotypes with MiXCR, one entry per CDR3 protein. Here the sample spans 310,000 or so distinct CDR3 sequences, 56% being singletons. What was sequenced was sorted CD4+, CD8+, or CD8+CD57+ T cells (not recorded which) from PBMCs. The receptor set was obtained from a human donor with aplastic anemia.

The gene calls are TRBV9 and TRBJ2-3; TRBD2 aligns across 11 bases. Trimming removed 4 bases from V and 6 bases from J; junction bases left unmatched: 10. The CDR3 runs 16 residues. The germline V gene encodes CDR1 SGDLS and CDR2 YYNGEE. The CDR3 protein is CASSQAVAGGMDTQYF. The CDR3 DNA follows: TGTGCCAGCAGCCAAGCGGTAGCGGGAGGGATGGATACGCAGTATTTT.

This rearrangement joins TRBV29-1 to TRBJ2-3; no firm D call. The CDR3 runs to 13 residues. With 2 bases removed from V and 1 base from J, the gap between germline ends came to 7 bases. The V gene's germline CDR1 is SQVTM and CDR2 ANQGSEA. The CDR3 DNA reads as TGCAGCGTTGAATCCGCCCGCACAGATACGCAGTATTTT. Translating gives CSVESARTDTQYF.

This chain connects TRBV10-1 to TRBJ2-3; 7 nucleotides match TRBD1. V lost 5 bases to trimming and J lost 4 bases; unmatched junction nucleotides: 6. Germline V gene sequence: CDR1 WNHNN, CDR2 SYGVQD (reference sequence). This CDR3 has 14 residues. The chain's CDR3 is CASSKRQGPDTQYF. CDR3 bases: TGCGCCAGCAGTAAGAGACAGGGCCCAGATACGCAGTATTTT.

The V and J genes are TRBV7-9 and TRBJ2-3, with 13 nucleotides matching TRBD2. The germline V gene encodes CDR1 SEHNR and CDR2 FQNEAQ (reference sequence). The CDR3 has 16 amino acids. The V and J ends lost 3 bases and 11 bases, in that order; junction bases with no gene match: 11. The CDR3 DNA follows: TGTGCCAGCAGCTTTGGACTAGCGGGAGTTGCAAATGAGCAGTATTTT. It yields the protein CASSFGLAGVANEQYF.

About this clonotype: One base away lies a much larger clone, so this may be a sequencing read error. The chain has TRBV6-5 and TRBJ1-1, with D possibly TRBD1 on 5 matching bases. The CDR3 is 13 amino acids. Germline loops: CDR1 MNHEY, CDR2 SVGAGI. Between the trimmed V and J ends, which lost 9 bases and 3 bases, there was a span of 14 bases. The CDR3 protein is CARKYPGDTEAFF. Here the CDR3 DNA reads TGTGCCAGAAAATATCCGGGGGACACTGAAGCTTTCTTT.

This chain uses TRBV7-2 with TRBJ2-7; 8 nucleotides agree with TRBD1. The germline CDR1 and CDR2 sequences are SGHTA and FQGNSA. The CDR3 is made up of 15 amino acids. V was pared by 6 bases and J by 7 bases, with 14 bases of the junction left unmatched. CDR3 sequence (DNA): TGTGCCAGCAGTCGCCTCGGACAGGGCCTAAGAGAGCAGTACTTC. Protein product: CASSRLGQGLREQYF.

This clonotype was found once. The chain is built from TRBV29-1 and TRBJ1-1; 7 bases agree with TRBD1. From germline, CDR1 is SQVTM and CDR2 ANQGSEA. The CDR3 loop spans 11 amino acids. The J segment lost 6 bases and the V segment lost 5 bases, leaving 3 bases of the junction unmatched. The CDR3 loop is CSVPQGAEAFF. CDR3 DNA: TGCAGCGTTCCGCAGGGGGCTGAAGCTTTCTTT. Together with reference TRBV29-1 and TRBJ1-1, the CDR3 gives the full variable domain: SAVISQKPSRDICQRGTSLTIQCQVDSQVTMMFWYRQQPGQSLTLIATANQGSEATYESGFVIDKFPISRPNLTFSTLTVSNMSPEDSSIYLCSVPQGAEAFFGQGTRLTVV.

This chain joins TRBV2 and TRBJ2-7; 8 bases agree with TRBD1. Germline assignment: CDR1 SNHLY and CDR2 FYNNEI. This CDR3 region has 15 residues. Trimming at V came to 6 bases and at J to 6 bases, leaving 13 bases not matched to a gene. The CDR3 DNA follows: TGTGCCAGCAGCCAAAGGCCGGGACAGGAAATCGAGCAGTACTTC. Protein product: CASSQRPGQEIEQYF.

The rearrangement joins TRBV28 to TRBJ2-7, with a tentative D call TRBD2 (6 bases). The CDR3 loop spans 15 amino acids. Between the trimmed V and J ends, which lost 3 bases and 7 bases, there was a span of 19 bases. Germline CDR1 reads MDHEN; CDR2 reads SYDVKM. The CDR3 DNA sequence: TGTGCCAGCAGTTTTGTGGGCGCCGGGGGTTTTGAGCAGTACTTC. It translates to CASSFVGAGGFEQYF.

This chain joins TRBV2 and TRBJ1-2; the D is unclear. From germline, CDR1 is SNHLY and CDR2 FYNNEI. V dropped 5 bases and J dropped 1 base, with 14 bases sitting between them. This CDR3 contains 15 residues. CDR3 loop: CASSRNSRFNYGYTF. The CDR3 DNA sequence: TGTGCCAGCAGTCGGAACAGCAGGTTTAACTATGGCTACACCTTC.